This T cell receptor (beta chain) derives from a study of beta chain features in type 1 diabetes. Expressed TCRB transcripts were sequenced because the isolated RNA had all been reverse transcribed beforehand. Sequencing used immunoSEQ multiplex PCR; TCRdb keeps in-frame clones, though not all of them. This repertoire shows 300,000 to 400,000 clones, around 13% found once; its top ten account for 0.017%. The V gene lost 0 bases and the J gene lost 5 bases, with 16 bases spanning the gap. The CDR3 has 15 residues. The germline V gene encodes CDR1 GTSNPN and CDR2 SVGIG (reference sequence). As for this clone: Antigen specificity is unknown.

General study findings and limits: HLA effects on TCRB rearrangement stayed unresolved here. All four CD4+ subsets from Type 1 diabetes patients carried moderately but significantly shorter TCRB CDR3s.

Over 95% purity was reached by all sorted populations. The V call is TRBV30, the J call TRBJ1-2; D is undetermined. The receptor was isolated from a man in his late teens or twenties in good health. Specimen: naive CD4+ T cells from blood. Here the CDR3 reads CAWSVEDWAGYGYTF. The CDR3 bases are TGTGCCTGGAGTGTGGAGGACTGGGCCGGGTATGGCTACACCTTC.